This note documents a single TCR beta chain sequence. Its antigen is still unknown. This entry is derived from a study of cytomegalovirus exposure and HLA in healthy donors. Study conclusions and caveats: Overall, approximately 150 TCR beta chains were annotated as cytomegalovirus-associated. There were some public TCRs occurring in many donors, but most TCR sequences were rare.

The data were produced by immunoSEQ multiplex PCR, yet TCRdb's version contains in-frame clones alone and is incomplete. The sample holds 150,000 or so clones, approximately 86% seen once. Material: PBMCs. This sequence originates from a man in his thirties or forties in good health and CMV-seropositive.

For the CDR3, the DNA is TGTGCCAGCAGCCAAGATAACCCCAGGGTCGACGAGCAGTACTTC. Translating gives CASSQDNPRVDEQYF. The chain couples TRBV4-2 to TRBJ2-7, with a possible D match to TRBD1 (5 bases). This CDR3 contains 15 residues. The V gene lost 0 bases and the J gene lost 5 bases, with 14 bases spanning the gap. Looked up from germline, CDR1 is LGHNA and CDR2 is YNFKEQ.